The subject of this entry is one T cell receptor beta chain. This CDR3 has 13 residues. Germline trimming cut 8 bases from V and 1 base from J; bases unmatched to any gene: 5. Germline V CDR1 and CDR2: SNHLY, FYNNEI. This entry is derived from a study of blood T cells in healthy people across ages. In the study overall: The template switching approach captured approximately one barcoded beta molecule for every two T cells.

The authors ran a second PCR of about 7 to 12 cycles using a sample-barcoded 5' primer and a J-beta primer mix. Template switching added a 12-random-nucleotide identifier to every cDNA molecule. TCRdb re-analysed the 5' RACE reads in MiXCR, keeping a single row per CDR3 protein. The data hold about 800,000 distinct CDR3 sequences, with 25% observed a single time. Peripheral blood samples of roughly 9.8 milliliters were drawn from each donor. Separately, the same data were catalogued under a study of T cells of mothers and their children.

The V call is TRBV2, the J call TRBJ2-7; TRBD1 matches 7 bases. Source material: blood. The source is a boy aged 10-17 years in good health. CDR3 amino acids: CASVQGTSYEQYF. The DNA for the CDR3 is TGTGCCAGCGTACAGGGGACGTCCTACGAGCAGTACTTC. The complete variable domain, with remaining parts taken from reference TRBV2 and TRBJ2-7, reads EPEVTQTPSHQVTQMGQEVILRCVPISNHLYFYWYRQILGQKVEFLVSFYNNEISEKSEIFDDQFSVERPDGSNFTLKIRSTKLEDSAMYFCASVQGTSYEQYFGPGTRLTVT.